This TCR beta chain stems from a study of T cell responses to AZD1222 COVID-19 vaccine. TCRdb's table, derived via immunoSEQ multiplex PCR, lists solely in-frame clones and lacks some. Of fewer than 150,000 clones in the sample, 92% were seen once. The germline gives CDR1 SGHTA, CDR2 FQGNSA. This CDR3 comprises 15 residues. Trimming took 4 bases from V and 4 from J; bases not matched to a gene: 8. The source was peripheral blood, collected on day 0 of AZD1222 vaccination. The clonotype was recovered from an adult in good health. The chain links TRBV7-2 to TRBJ1-2; 8 bases map to TRBD1. The CDR3 DNA reads as TGTGCCAGCAGCTCCACTCCAGGGGGCGGCTATGGCTACACCTTC. Translating gives CASSSTPGGGYGYTF.